Sequencing of this TCR beta chain was carried out in a study of regulatory T cells in long-lasting Graves disease. Time point of the sample: newly diagnosed GD, antithyroid drugs for less than 3 months. PBMCs provided the RNA from which the TCR library was made. The study, taken as a whole, reports: A greater number of public clonotypes (approximately 2,500) was shared by persistent patients than by new patients (about 890).

V lost 1 base to trimming and J lost 5 bases; unmatched junction nucleotides: 2. Germline V gene lookup returns CDR1 GTSNPN and CDR2 SVGIG (reference sequence). The CDR3 has 13 amino acids. Concerning this clonotype itself: Its antigen is unknown.

Investigators prepared the TCR beta libraries by applying iRepertoire HTBI primers and Arm-PCR of CDR3 regions. TCRdb analysed the multiplex PCR reads with MiXCR anew, one entry per CDR3 protein. The sample holds 560,000 or so distinct CDR3 sequences, about 16% seen once. The same sample was also used in a study of T cells in Graves' hyperthyroidism and ophthalmopathy.

This specimen was peripheral blood mononuclear cells (PBMCs), taken at new diagnosis, from a patient treated with antithyroid drugs. This TCR was sampled from a man younger than 30 with Graves disease. V and J are TRBV30 and TRBJ1-2; TRBD1 aligns across 9 bases. CDR3 sequence (DNA): TGTGCCTGGAGTGGCGGGACAGGGTATGGCTACACCTTC. This sequence encodes CAWSGGTGYGYTF. Based on the CDR3 plus reference TRBV30 and TRBJ1-2, the full variable domain is SQTIHQWPATLVQPVGSPLSLECTVEGTSNPNLYWYRQAAGRGLQLLFYSVGIGQISSEVPQNLSASRPQDRQFILSSKKLLLSDSGFYLCAWSGGTGYGYTFGSGTRLTVV.